This TCR beta chain appears in the sequencing data of a study of blood T cell repertoires in COVID-19. At the level of the study: The samples span acute and convalescent COVID-19 from the United States, Italy and Spain.

The germline gives CDR1 KGHSH, CDR2 LQKENI. V was cut by 3 bases and J by 6 bases, with 9 bases left in between. There are 13 residues in the CDR3. Under the authors' procedure: Reference gene primer amplification gave estimated nucleated cell counts. Assay used: immunoSEQ multiplex PCR; TCRdb lists only in-frame clones, some missing. From that table come the V and J calls and clone size; the DNA was used to work out D and trimming. The sample includes just under 40,000 clones, about 94% of them seen just once. This clonotype originated in a human donor with active COVID-19. The donor label of this sample is uncertain. Sequenced material: peripheral blood. The chain employs TRBV18 and TRBJ1-5; a weak D match, TRBD1 (6 bases). As DNA, the CDR3 is TGTGCCAGCTCACCGGGCAGGGGTCAGCCCCAGCATTTT. It codes for CASSPGRGQPQHF.